This is a list of T cell receptor beta chains from one sample in a study of T-cell memory formation after mild COVID-19. Using its own MiXCR run on the 5' RACE reads, TCRdb lists one record per CDR3 protein. The table shows over 130,000 distinct CDR3 sequences, with 14% to 15% occurring only once. The source material was PBMCs or a T cell subset sorted from them (not recorded which). Source of these receptors: an adult woman who had mild COVID-19 (a few samples of this study predate the infection). Cell type and time point are not known. CDR3s include the opening cysteine and the closing phenylalanine or tryptophan. D genes are given only for firm matches. The size of a clone is reported for some rows only, either as once, few or many, or as a class for expanded clones.

clone_size,d_call,j_call,v_call,cdr3_aa,cdr3_nt
.,TRBD1,TRBJ2-1,TRBV4-2,CASSFPGQGAVDEQFF,TGTGCCAGCAGCTTCCCAGGCCAGGGGGCTGTAGATGAGCAGTTCTTC
.,.,TRBJ1-1,TRBV25-1,CASRAPGGWLNTEAFF,TGTGCCAGCAGGGCACCTGGAGGATGGTTGAACACTGAAGCTTTCTTT
.,TRBD2,TRBJ2-7,TRBV5-6,CASSPGLADSYEQYF,TGTGCCAGCAGCCCGGGACTAGCTGATTCCTACGAGCAGTACTTC
.,.,TRBJ1-2,TRBV6-5,CASSYSAINYGYTF,TGTGCCAGCAGTTACTCGGCGATTAACTATGGCTACACCTTC
.,.,TRBJ2-5,TRBV21-1,CASSKAKETQYF,TGTGCCAGCAGCAAAGCGAAAGAGACCCAGTACTTC
.,TRBD1,TRBJ2-2,TRBV7-9,CASSPPAGGGTGELFF,TGTGCCAGCAGCCCCCCGGCAGGGGGCGGAACCGGGGAGCTGTTTTTT
few,.,TRBJ2-2,TRBV30,CAWSDLAVYTGELFF,TGTGCCTGGAGTGACTTAGCGGTTTACACCGGGGAGCTGTTTTTT
.,.,TRBJ2-7,TRBV4-2,CASSQSGVTYEQYF,TGTGCCAGCAGCCAGAGTGGAGTTACCTACGAGCAGTACTTC
many,TRBD1,TRBJ2-1,TRBV20-1,CSAETGGSGNEQFF,TGCAGTGCCGAGACAGGGGGAAGTGGCAATGAGCAGTTCTTC
.,TRBD2,TRBJ2-5,TRBV5-6,CASSLSPGLAGEETQYF,TGTGCCAGCAGCTTGAGCCCAGGACTAGCGGGGGAAGAGACCCAGTACTTC
.,.,TRBJ1-3,TRBV7-9,CASSFARDTIYF,TGTGCCAGCAGCTTTGCTCGAGACACCATATATTTT
few,.,TRBJ2-1,TRBV7-9,CASTAGPSYNEQFF,TGTGCCAGCACGGCGGGTCCCTCCTACAATGAGCAGTTCTTC
.,.,TRBJ2-3,TRBV19,CARTGADTQYF,TGTGCCAGGACCGGGGCGGATACGCAGTATTTT
many,TRBD2,TRBJ2-7,TRBV12-3/TRBV12-4,CASSLSGRHEQYF,TGTGCCAGCAGTCTTAGCGGGAGACACGAGCAGTACTTC
.,.,TRBJ2-1,TRBV29-1,CSVEDQGNEQFF,TGCAGCGTTGAAGATCAGGGTAATGAGCAGTTCTTC
.,.,TRBJ1-4,TRBV4-1,CASSQELSPGEGEKLFF,TGCGCCAGCAGCCAAGAATTGAGTCCGGGGGAGGGTGAAAAACTGTTTTTT
few,.,TRBJ2-7,TRBV14,CASNRDWDYEQYF,TGTGCCAGCAACCGGGACTGGGACTACGAGCAGTACTTC
.,.,TRBJ2-1,TRBV5-6,CASSFALDEQFF,TGTGCCAGCAGCTTCGCCCTCGATGAGCAGTTCTTC
.,.,TRBJ1-1,TRBV3-1,CASSYLEVGTEAFF,TGTGCCAGCAGCTATTTGGAGGTTGGCACTGAAGCTTTCTTT
.,TRBD1,TRBJ2-1,TRBV7-9,CASSLDIQGALNEQFF,TGTGCCAGCAGCTTAGATATACAGGGGGCCTTAAATGAGCAGTTCTTC
.,.,TRBJ2-3,TRBV30,CAWSIIDTDTQYF,TGTGCCTGGAGTATCATAGACACAGATACGCAGTATTTT
.,TRBD2,TRBJ2-5,TRBV20-1,CSARDMEASSGGLETQYF,TGCAGTGCTAGAGATATGGAGGCGAGTAGCGGGGGATTAGAGACCCAGTACTTC
.,TRBD2,TRBJ2-5,TRBV24-1,CATSDLKAGRGETQYF,TGTGCCACCAGTGATTTGAAAGCGGGACGGGGGGAGACCCAGTACTTC
many,.,TRBJ1-5,TRBV20-1,CSARVQGLNNQPQHF,TGCAGTGCTAGAGTCCAGGGGCTAAACAATCAGCCCCAGCATTTT
few,.,TRBJ2-7,TRBV5-6,CASSLVRTVTYEQYF,TGTGCCAGCAGCTTGGTGCGGACGGTGACCTACGAGCAGTACTTC